This T cell receptor beta chain was profiled in a study of CD8 T cells in Susac syndrome. Reverse transcription used roughly 0.5 to 1 ug RNA and random hexamers. It was immunoSEQ multiplex PCR that amplified TCR beta CDR3 across 54 Vbeta and 13 Jbeta. Using its own MiXCR run on the immunoSEQ multiplex PCR reads, TCRdb lists one record per CDR3 protein. Of 170,000 or so distinct CDR3 sequences listed, 94% are singletons. Peripheral blood CD8+ and CD4+ T cells were profiled by TCR beta sequencing. TEMRA cells were enriched by FACS, while CD8+ and CD4+ T cells were obtained through a negative isolation that was performed magnetically. The CDR3 is 14 residues long. Trimming left V 5 bases short and J 5 bases short, with 14 bases between. The germline CDR1 and CDR2 sequences are SEHNR and FQNEAQ (reference sequence).

This sequence joins TRBV7-9 and TRBJ2-3; D is possibly TRBD1 or TRBD2 (5 bases each). The sequence came from a human donor with Susac syndrome. Material: CD4+ T cells from PBMCs. For the CDR3, the DNA is TGTGCCAGCAGCCCGAGGTCTGGGGGAGATACGCAGTATTTT. This gives the protein CASSPRSGGDTQYF.